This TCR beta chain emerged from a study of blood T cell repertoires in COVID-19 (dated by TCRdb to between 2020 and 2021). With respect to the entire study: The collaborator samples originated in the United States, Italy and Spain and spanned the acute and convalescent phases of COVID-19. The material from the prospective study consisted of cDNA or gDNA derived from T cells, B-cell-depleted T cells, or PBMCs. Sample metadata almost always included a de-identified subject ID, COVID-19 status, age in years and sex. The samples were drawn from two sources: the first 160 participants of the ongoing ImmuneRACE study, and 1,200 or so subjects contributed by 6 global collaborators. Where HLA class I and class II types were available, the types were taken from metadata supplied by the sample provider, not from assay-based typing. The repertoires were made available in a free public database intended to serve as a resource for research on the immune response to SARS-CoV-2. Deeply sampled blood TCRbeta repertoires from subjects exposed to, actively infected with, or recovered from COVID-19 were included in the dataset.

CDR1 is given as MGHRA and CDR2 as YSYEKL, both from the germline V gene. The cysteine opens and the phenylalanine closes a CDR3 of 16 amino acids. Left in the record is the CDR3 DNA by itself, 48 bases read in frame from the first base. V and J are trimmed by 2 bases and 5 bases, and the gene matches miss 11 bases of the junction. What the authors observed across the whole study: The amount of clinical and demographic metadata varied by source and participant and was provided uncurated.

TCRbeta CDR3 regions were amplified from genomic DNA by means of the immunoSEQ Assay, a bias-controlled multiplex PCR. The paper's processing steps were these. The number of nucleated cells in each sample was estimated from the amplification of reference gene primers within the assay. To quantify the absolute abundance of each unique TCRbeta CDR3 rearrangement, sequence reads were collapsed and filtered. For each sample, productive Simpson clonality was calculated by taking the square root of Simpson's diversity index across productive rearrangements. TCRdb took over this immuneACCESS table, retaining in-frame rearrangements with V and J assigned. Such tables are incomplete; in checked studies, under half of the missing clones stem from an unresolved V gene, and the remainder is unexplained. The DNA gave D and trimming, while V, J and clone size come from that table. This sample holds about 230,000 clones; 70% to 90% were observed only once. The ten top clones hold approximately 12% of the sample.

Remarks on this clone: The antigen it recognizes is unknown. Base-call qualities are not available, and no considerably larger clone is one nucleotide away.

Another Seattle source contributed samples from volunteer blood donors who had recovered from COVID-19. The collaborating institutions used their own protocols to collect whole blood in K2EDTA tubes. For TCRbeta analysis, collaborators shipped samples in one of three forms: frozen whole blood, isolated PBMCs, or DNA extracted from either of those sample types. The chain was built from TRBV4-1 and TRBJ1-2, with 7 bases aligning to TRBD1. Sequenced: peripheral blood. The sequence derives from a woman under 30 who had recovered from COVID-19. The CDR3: CASSQTGQDPVYGYTF. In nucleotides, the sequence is TGCGCCAGCAGCCAAACTGGACAGGACCCAGTATATGGCTACACCTTC.